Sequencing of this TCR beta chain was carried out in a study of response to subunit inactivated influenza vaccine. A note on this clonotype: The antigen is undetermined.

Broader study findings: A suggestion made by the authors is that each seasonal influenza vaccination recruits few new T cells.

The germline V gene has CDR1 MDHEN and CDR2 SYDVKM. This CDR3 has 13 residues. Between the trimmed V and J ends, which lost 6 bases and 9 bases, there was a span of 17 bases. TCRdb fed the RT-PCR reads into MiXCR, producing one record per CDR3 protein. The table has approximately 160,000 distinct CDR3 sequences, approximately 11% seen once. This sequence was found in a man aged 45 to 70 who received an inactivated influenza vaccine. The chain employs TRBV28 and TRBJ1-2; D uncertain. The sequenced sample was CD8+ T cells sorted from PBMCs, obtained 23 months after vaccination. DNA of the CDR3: TGTGCCAGCAGAACCCGCGGGGTCCTGAGCTACACCTTC. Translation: CASRTRGVLSYTF.